The 5 T cell receptor beta chains below all came from one sample that was sequenced in a study of blood T cell repertoires in COVID-19. Here immunoSEQ multiplex PCR was the method, and the copy in TCRdb shows in-frame clones only, minus some. The sample has 200,000 to 250,000 clones; approximately 81% are singletons. Sequencing used PBMCs or T cells enriched from blood (not recorded which). The origin of the receptors is a woman aged 45-65 years with acute COVID-19.

The rearrangement joins TRBV19 to TRBJ2-7; perhaps TRBD2 as D (6 bases). The CDR3 has 14 residues. Germline CDR1 and CDR2: LNHDA and SQIVND (reference sequence). Between the trimmed V and J ends, which lost 3 bases and 0 bases, there was a span of 9 bases. The CDR3 nucleotides are TGTGCCAGTAGTATGGCGGGGAACTCCTACGAGCAGTACTTC. Its translation: CASSMAGNSYEQYF.

This chain uses TRBV12-3 or TRBV12-4 with TRBJ2-7, with a weak D call TRBD1 (6 bases). CDR3 size: 13 residues. The germline V and J ends were trimmed by 7 bases and 3 bases, with 13 bases remaining between them. CDR3 coding DNA: TGTGCCAGCAATCGGGGCAGGGGCTACGAGCAGTACTTC. Translated: CASNRGRGYEQYF.

This sequence joins TRBV18 and TRBJ2-1; D not certain. This CDR3 has 12 amino acids. Per germline, CDR1 KGHSH and CDR2 LQKENI. The ends were cut back, 4 bases at V and 8 bases at J, with 9 bases in the middle. CDR3 DNA: TGTGCCAGCTCACTAAGCGCGGATGAGCAGTTCTTC. Its protein product is CASSLSADEQFF.

The chain uses TRBV29-1 and TRBJ1-4; D is undetermined. The CDR3 totals 12 residues. V lost 5 bases and J 3 bases, leaving 7 bases between the germline ends. Germline V gene sequence: CDR1 SQVTM, CDR2 ANQGSEA. The chain's CDR3 is CSVRAANEKLFF. The CDR3 coding sequence is TGCAGCGTTCGCGCGGCTAATGAAAAACTGTTTTTT.

The chain has TRBV9 and TRBJ2-2, with 9 bases lining up with TRBD2. V was clipped by 4 bases and J by 3 bases; unmatched bases: 10. Germline loops: CDR1 SGDLS, CDR2 YYNGEE. The CDR3 runs 17 residues. The CDR3 reads CASSPRRTSEYTGELFF. The CDR3 DNA sequence: TGTGCCAGCAGCCCGCGACGGACTAGCGAGTACACCGGGGAGCTGTTTTTT.